This T cell receptor (beta chain) is from a study of Ad26.COV2.S vaccination and SARS-CoV-2 variants (dated by TCRdb to about 2021). With respect to the entire study: Donors in the vaccine arm were drawn from COV1001, a multicentre, randomized, double-blind, placebo-controlled phase I-IIa trial testing Ad26.COV2.S in healthy adults. Throughout the experiments and outcome assessment, investigators stayed blinded to trial group allocation. A total of roughly 30 samples were included in the TCR-sequenced set, comprising roughly 20 Ad26.COV2.S vaccine recipients, 5 placebo recipients and 8 SARS-CoV-2 convalescent individuals. Ad26.COV2.S was administered intramuscularly at 5 x 10^10 or 1 x 10^11 viral particles, either as a single shot or as two shots given 56 days apart. The specificity and breadth of SARS-CoV-2-reactive T cell receptors after Ad26.COV2.S vaccination were assessed by TCRbeta repertoire sequencing. Trial participants were randomized into five groups of five: low-dose or high-dose Ad26.COV2.S given once or twice, or placebo on both occasions. What the research found in general, with its limitations: The study was not powered for comparison of responses between vaccine doses or regimens. Spike-specific TCR breadth was higher in Ad26.COV2.S recipients than in placebo recipients (P = 0.0014). After vaccination, spike-specific CD8+ and CD4+ T cell responses were reported to show substantial breadth. Vaccine and placebo recipients had similar non-spike TCR breadth, a finding consistent with the vaccine containing only spike. The authors noted that total T cell responses may have been underestimated by the TCR breadth and depth analyses.

From the germline V gene, CDR1 is MGHDK and CDR2 is SYGVNS. The CDR3 measures 13 amino acids from cysteine to phenylalanine. The entry retains the CDR3 DNA only, 39 bases that are in frame from base 1. V is clipped by 4 bases and J by 5 bases, and the sequence between their germline boundaries is 11 bases long. Of note for this clone: Its antigen target is currently unknown. The sample holds no much larger clone one base away, and base qualities are not on file.

The immunoSEQ Assay was used to sequence TCRbeta CDR3 regions. After extraction, genomic DNA underwent amplification by bias-controlled multiplex PCR, followed by high-throughput sequencing. In the authors' own workflow: Collapsing and filtering of sequences were performed to quantify the absolute abundance of each unique TCRbeta CDR3 region. Usable DNA was measured by amplifying reference genes present in all nucleated cells, and TCRbeta template counts were normalized to that usable DNA to estimate T cell fraction. Repertoire TCRs were annotated as SARS-CoV-2-specific when V gene, CDR3 amino acid sequence and J gene were exactly matched to a known reactive TCR set. The reference SARS-CoV-2 TCR set was obtained from MIRA and was filtered for enrichment in COVID-19-positive ImmuneCODE repertoires, whereby public or cross-reactive TCRs were removed. Drawing on the MIRA antigens, annotated TCRs were analysed further at the level of specific ORF or position within ORF. Breadth was defined as the number of annotated unique rearrangements divided by the total number of unique productive rearrangements, and depth was defined as the summed frequency of the annotated unique rearrangements. TCR breadth was compared between groups using two-sided Wilcoxon rank-sum tests. Entries here come from immuneACCESS through TCRdb and include only in-frame sequences with V and J called. Some clones fail to appear in such tables; in the studies checked, an unresolved V gene covers under half of the shortfall, and the cause of the remainder is unknown. V and J calls and clone size follow that table, whereas D and trimming were derived from the DNA. The sample table records 300,000 to 350,000 clones; about 85% of these occur just once. The ten largest clones represent 5.5% to 7% of the sample.

Per the publication, the treatment or condition label means: around 19 received Ad26.COV2.S at low or high dose, single or two shots; 5 received placebo; per-sample allocation not given. Repertoires of vaccine and placebo recipients were sequenced from samples collected on day 63 after the first injection. Between 29 July and 7 August 2020, Cohort 1b enrolled around 24 adults aged 18-55 years at one site in Boston, USA. Ad26.COV2.S consisted of a replication-incompetent adenovirus type 26 vector by which a prefusion-stabilized SARS-CoV-2 spike protein from the original Wuhan strain was expressed. The TCR sequence derives from a person aged 18-65 years who received the Ad26.COV2.S COVID-19 vaccine or a placebo. The chain is assembled from TRBV25-1 and TRBJ1-1; the D gene cannot be named for sure. Here the sequenced sample was peripheral blood, taken in a trial of Ad26.COV2.S vaccine versus placebo. The CDR3 protein: CASSGGIWTEAFF. The DNA reads TGTGCCAGCAGTGGAGGGATTTGGACTGAAGCTTTCTTT.